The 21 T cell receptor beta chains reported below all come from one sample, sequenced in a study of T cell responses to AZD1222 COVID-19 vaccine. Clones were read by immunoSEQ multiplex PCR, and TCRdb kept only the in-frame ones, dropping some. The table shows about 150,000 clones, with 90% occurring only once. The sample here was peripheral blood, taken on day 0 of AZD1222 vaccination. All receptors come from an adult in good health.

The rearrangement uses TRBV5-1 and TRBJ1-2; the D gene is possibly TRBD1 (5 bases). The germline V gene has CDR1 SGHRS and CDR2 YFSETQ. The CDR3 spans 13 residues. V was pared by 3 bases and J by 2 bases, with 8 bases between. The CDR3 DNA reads TGCGCCAGCAGCTCTAAGGGGAACTATGGCTACACCTTC. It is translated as CASSSKGNYGYTF. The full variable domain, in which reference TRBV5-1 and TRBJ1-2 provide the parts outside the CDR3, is KAGVTQTPRYLIKTRGQQVTLSCSPISGHRSVSWYQQTPGQGLQFLFEYFSETQRNKGNFPGRFSGRQFSNSRSEMNVSTLELGDSALYLCASSSKGNYGYTFGSGTRLTVV.

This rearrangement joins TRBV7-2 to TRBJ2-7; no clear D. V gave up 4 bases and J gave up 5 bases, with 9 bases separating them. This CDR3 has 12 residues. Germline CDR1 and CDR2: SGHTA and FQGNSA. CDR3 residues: CASSSTRHEQYF. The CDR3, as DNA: TGTGCCAGCAGCTCGACCAGACACGAGCAGTACTTC.

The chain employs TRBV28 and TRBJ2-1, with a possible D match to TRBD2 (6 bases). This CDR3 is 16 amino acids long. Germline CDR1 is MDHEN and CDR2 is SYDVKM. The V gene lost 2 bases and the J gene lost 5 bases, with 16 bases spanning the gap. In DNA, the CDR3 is TGTGCCAGCAGTTTAACGGGACTCACGATTCACAATGAGCAGTTCTTC. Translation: CASSLTGLTIHNEQFF.

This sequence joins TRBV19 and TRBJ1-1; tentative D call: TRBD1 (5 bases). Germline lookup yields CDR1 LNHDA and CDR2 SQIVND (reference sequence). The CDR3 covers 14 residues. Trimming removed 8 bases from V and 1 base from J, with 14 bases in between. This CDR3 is CASDVGDWNTEAFF. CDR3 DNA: TGTGCCAGTGATGTCGGGGACTGGAACACTGAAGCTTTCTTT.

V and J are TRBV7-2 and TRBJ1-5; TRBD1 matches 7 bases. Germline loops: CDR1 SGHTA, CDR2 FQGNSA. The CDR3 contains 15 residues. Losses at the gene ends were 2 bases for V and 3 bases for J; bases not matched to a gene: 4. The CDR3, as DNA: TGTGCCAGCAGCTTATCAGGGGGGGCCAATCAGCCCCAGCATTTT. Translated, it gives CASSLSGGANQPQHF.

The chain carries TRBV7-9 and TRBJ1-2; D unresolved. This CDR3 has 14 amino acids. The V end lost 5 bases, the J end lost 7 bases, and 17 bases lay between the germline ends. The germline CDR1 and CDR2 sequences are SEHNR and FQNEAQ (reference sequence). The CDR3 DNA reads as TGTGCCAGCAGCGCCCGACCGGCATCGGGTGGCTACACCTTC. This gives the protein CASSARPASGGYTF. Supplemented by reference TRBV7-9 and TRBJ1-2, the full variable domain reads DTGVSQNPRHKITKRGQNVTFRCDPISEHNRLYWYRQTLGQGPEFLTYFQNEAQLEKSRLLSDRFSAERPKGSFSTLEIQRTEQGDSAMYLCASSARPASGGYTFGSGTRLTVV.

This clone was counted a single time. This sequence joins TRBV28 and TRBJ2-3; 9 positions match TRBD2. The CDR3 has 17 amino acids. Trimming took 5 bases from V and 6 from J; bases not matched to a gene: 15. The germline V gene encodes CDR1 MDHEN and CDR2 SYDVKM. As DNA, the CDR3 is TGTGCCAGCAGTCCTCCGTCTAGCGGGGACCGCGGCGATACGCAGTATTTT. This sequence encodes CASSPPSSGDRGDTQYF.

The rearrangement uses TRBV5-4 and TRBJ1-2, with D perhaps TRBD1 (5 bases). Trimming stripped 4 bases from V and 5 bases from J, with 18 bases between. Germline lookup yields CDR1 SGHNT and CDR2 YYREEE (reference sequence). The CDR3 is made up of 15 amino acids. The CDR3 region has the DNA TGTGCCAGCAGCCAGGAGAGCAGGGTTGGGTATGGCTACACCTTC. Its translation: CASSQESRVGYGYTF.

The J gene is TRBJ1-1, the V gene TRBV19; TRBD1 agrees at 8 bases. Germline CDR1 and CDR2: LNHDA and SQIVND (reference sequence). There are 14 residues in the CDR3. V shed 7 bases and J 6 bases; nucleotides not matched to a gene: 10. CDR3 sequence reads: CASNAGQARAEAFF. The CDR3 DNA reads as TGTGCCAGTAACGCGGGACAGGCGCGGGCTGAAGCTTTCTTT.

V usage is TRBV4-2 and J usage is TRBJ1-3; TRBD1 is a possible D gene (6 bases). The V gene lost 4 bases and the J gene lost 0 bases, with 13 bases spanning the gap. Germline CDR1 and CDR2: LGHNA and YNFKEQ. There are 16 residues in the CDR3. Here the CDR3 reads CASSRSDSNSGNTIYF. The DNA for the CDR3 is TGTGCCAGCAGCCGGTCGGACAGCAACTCTGGAAACACCATATATTTT.

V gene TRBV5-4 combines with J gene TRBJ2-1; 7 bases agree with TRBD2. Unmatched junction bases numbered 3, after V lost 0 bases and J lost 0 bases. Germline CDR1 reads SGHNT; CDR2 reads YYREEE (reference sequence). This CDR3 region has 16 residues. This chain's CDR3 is CASSLERDSSYNEQFF. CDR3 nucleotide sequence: TGTGCCAGCAGCTTGGAGCGGGATAGCTCCTACAATGAGCAGTTCTTC.

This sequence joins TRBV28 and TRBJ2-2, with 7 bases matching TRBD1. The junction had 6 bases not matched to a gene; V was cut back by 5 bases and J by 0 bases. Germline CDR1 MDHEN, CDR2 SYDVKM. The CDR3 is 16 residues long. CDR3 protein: CASSTAGTANTGELFF. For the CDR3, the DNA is TGTGCCAGCAGTACCGCCGGGACAGCGAACACCGGGGAGCTGTTTTTT.

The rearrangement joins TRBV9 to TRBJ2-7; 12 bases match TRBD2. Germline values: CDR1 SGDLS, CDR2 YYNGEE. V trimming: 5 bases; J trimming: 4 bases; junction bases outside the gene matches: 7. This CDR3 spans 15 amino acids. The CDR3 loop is CASSLSGTSGYEQYF. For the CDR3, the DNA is TGTGCCAGCAGTCTATCCGGGACTAGCGGGTACGAGCAGTACTTC.

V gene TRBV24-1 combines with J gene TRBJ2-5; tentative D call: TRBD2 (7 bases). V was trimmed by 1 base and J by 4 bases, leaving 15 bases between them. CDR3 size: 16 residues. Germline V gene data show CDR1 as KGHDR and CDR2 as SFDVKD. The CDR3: CATSDLGGAGRETQYF. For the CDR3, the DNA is TGTGCCACCAGTGATTTAGGGGGGGCGGGCAGAGAGACCCAGTACTTC.

The CDR3 region is CAISESGQYSGNTIYF. The DNA of the CDR3 is TGTGCCATCAGTGAGTCTGGCCAGTACTCTGGAAACACCATATATTTT. V and J are TRBV10-3 and TRBJ1-3; D not certain. Trimming stripped 0 bases from V and 0 bases from J, with 9 bases between. The CDR3 extends over 16 amino acids. CDR1 ENHRY and CDR2 SYGVKD come from the germline V gene.

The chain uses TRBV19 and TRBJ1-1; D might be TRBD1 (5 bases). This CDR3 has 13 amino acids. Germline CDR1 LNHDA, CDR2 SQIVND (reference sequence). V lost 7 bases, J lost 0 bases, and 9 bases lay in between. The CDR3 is CASNRGMNTEAFF. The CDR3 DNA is TGTGCCAGTAACCGGGGGATGAACACTGAAGCTTTCTTT.

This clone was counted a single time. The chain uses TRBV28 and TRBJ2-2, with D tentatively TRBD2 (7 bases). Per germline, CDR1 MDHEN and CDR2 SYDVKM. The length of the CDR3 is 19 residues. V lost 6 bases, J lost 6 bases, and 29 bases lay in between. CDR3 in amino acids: CASSSLRAGGLSSSGELFF. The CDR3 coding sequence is TGTGCCAGCAGCTCCCTCCGCGCCGGGGGGCTTAGCTCTTCCGGGGAGCTGTTTTTT.

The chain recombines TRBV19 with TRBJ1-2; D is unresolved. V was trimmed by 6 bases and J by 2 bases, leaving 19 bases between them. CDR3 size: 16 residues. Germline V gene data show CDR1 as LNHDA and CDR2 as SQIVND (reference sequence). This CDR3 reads CASRYGDTRSNYGYTF. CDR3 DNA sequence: TGTGCCAGTAGGTATGGTGACACTCGATCAAACTATGGCTACACCTTC.

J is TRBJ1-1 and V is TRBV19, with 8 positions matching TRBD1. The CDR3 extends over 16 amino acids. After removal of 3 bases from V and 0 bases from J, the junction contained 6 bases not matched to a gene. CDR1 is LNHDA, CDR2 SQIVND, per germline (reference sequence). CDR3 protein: CASSIRTGNMNTEAFF. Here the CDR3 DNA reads TGTGCCAGTAGTATCCGGACAGGGAACATGAACACTGAAGCTTTCTTT.

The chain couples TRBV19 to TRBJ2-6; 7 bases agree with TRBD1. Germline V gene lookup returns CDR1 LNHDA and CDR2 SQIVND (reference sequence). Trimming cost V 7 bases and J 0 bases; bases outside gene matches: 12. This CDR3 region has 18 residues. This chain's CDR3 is CASTTSDRSDSGANVLTF. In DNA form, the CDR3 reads TGTGCCAGTACTACGTCGGACAGGTCCGACTCTGGGGCCAACGTCCTGACTTTC.

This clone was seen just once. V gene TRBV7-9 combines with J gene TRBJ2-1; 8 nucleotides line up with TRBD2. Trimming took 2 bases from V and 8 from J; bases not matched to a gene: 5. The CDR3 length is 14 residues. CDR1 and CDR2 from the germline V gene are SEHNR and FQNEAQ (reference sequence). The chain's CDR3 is CASSLPPGLDEQFF. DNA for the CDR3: TGTGCCAGCAGCTTACCCCCGGGACTAGATGAGCAGTTCTTC.